This record looks at one T cell receptor (beta chain) sequence and its context. The junction does not match germline at one end; this may be a read error. This CDR3 is 15 amino acids long. Looked up from germline, CDR1 is DFQATT and CDR2 is SNEGSKA (reference sequence). This entry comes from a study of blood T cells in healthy people across ages. The study isolated at least 7 million PBMCs from each sample. Primed by a sample-barcoded 5' primer and a J-beta primer mix, a second PCR proceeded for roughly 6 to 12 cycles. TCRdb used MiXCR to reprocess the 5' RACE reads, holding one entry per CDR3 protein. The sample contains approximately 1,000,000 distinct CDR3 sequences, around two fifths of which appear only once.

This receptor was obtained from a man aged 18-30 years in good health. The material sequenced was blood. The rearrangement joins TRBV20-1 to TRBJ2-4, with TRBD2 identical over 10 bases. The J call is doubtful: the DNA matches TRBJ2-5 better. The CDR3 loop reads CSAGDTSGNQETQYF. The CDR3 DNA is TGCAGTGCTGGAGATACTAGCGGGAACCAAGAGACCCAGTACTTC.